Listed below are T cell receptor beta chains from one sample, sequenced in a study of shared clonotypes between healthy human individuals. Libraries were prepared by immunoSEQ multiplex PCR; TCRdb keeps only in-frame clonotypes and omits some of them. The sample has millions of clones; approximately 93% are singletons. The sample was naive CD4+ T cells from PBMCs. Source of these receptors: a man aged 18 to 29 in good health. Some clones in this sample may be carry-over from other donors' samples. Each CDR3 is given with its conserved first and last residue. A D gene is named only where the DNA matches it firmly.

CASSPHEETQYF	TGTGCCAGCAGCCCCCACGAAGAGACCCAGTACTTC	.	TRBV9	TRBJ2-5
CASSENSGSAKNIQYF	TGTGCCAGCAGTGAAAATTCAGGGTCGGCCAAAAACATTCAGTACTTC	.	TRBV2	TRBJ2-4
CASSPRQGAENIQYF	TGTGCCAGCAGTCCACGACAGGGGGCGGAAAACATTCAGTACTTC	TRBD1	TRBV6-6	TRBJ2-4
CAWQSWAKRNTDTQYF	TGTGCCTGGCAGTCCTGGGCTAAGCGAAACACAGATACGCAGTATTTT	.	TRBV30	TRBJ2-3
CASSPPRNEQFF	TGTGCCAGCAGCCCCCCAAGGAATGAGCAGTTCTTC	.	TRBV28	TRBJ2-1
CAWSTKGSGNTIYF	TGTGCCTGGAGTACTAAAGGATCTGGAAACACCATATATTTT	.	TRBV30	TRBJ1-3
CASSQTGTSGRLYNEQFF	TGCGCCAGCAGCCAAACCGGGACTAGCGGGAGATTGTACAATGAGCAGTTCTTC	TRBD2	TRBV4-3	TRBJ2-1
CASKTADTRLYGYTF	TGTGCCAGCAAGACAGCCGACACTAGGCTCTATGGCTACACCTTC	.	TRBV6-1	TRBJ1-2
CASSSLAGEFSEQYF	TGTGCCAGCAGCTCTCTAGCGGGAGAATTTAGCGAGCAGTACTTC	TRBD2	TRBV5-4	TRBJ2-7
CASRVDSGANVLTF	TGCGCCAGCAGAGTGGACTCTGGGGCCAACGTCCTGACTTTC	.	TRBV4-3	TRBJ2-6
CASSSGTSGLPNEQFF	TGTGCCAGCAGCTCCGGGACTAGCGGACTACCCAATGAGCAGTTCTTC	TRBD2	TRBV7-9	TRBJ2-1
CASSGPSGRAYNEQFF	TGTGCCAGCAGCGGACCAAGCGGGAGGGCATACAATGAGCAGTTCTTC	TRBD2	TRBV9	TRBJ2-1
CAIRDNFVPYEQYF	TGTGCCATCAGAGACAATTTCGTTCCCTACGAGCAGTACTTC	.	TRBV10-3	TRBJ2-7
CASSPGPYSNQPQHF	TGCGCCAGCAGCCCGGGACCATATAGCAATCAGCCCCAGCATTTT	.	TRBV5-1	TRBJ1-5
CASSLAGTLYNEQFF	TGCGCCAGCAGCTTGGCGGGAACCCTCTACAATGAGCAGTTCTTC	.	TRBV5-1	TRBJ2-1
CASRGKTVSYEQYF	TGTGCCAGCAGGGGAAAGACAGTTAGCTACGAGCAGTACTTC	.	TRBV6-1	TRBJ2-7
CASSLPGQRVGRNSNQPQHF	TGTGCCAGCAGTCTGCCGGGACAGAGGGTTGGAAGAAATAGCAATCAGCCCCAGCATTTT	TRBD1	TRBV28	TRBJ1-5